This TCR beta chain was profiled in a study of T cell repertoires in cytomegalovirus infection. Across the study: The public TCR beta signatures pointed to both CMV infection and matching HLA type. The study's findings and limits: Cumulated frequencies of public TCR beta families served to identify carriers of CMV plus the relevant HLA. HLA-C-restricted CMV-specific TCR beta clonotypes were dominant in the ex vivo response.

In TCRdb, the reads were re-called with MiXCR into one record per CDR3 protein. The repertoire holds around 440,000 distinct CDR3 sequences, approximately 10% seen once, with 10% in the top ten. V was clipped by 1 base and J by 3 bases, with 9 bases between them. The CDR3 is 15 amino acids. Germline lookup yields CDR1 LNHDA and CDR2 SQIVND (reference sequence). This clonotype has a handful of counts. As yet, its antigen is unknown. The chain couples TRBV19 to TRBJ2-2; D may match TRBD1 or TRBD2 (5 bases each). The specimen sequenced was PBMCs. The clonotype originates from a human donor in good health (CMV status not recorded). Some clones in this sample may be carry-over from other donors' samples. The CDR3 region has the DNA TGTGCCAGTAGTATAGCGGGGACGTACACCGGGGAGCTGTTTTTT. Translated: CASSIAGTYTGELFF.